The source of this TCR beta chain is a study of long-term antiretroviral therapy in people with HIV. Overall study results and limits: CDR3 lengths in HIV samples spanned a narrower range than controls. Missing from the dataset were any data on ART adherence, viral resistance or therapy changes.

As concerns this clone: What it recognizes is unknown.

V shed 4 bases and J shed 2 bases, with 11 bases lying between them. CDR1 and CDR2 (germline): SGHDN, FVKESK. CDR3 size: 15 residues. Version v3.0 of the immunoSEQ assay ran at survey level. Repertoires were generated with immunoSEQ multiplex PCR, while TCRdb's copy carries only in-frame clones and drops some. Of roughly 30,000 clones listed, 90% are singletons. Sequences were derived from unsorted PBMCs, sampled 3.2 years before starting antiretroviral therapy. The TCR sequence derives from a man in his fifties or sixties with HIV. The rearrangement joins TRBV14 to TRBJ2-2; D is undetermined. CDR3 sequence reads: CASSRREPNTGELFF. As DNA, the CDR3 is TGTGCCAGCAGCCGCAGAGAACCCAACACCGGGGAGCTGTTTTTT.